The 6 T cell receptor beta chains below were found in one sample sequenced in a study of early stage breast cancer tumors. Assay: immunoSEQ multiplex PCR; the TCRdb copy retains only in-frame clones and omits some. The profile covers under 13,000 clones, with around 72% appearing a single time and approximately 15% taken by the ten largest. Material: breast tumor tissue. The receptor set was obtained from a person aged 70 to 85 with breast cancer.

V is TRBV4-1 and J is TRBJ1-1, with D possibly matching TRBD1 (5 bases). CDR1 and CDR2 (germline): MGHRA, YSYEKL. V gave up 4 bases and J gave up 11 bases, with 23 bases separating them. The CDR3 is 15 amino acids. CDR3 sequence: CASSLGLRGTYEAFF. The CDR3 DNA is TGCGCCAGCAGCCTGGGGTTGCGAGGGACTTACGAGGCTTTCTTT.

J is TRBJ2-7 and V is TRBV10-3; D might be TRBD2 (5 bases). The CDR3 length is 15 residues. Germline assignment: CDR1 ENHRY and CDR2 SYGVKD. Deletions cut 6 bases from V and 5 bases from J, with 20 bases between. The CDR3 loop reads CAISRDPSFLDEQYF. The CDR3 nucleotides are TGTGCCATCAGCCGGGATCCTTCTTTTTTGGACGAGCAGTACTTC.

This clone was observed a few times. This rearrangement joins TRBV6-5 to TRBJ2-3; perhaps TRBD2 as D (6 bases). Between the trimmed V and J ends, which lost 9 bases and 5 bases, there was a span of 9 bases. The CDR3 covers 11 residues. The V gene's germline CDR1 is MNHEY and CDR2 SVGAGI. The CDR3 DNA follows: TGTGCCAGTAGGAGGGGAGATACGCAGTATTTT. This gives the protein CASRRGDTQYF.

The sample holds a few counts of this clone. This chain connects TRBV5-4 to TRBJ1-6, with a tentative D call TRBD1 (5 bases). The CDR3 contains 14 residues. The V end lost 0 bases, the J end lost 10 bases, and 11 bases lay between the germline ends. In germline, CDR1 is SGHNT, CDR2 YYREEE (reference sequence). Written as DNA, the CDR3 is TGTGCCAGCAGCTTGGAGCGGGGGGAATCACCCCTCCACTTT. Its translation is CASSLERGESPLHF.

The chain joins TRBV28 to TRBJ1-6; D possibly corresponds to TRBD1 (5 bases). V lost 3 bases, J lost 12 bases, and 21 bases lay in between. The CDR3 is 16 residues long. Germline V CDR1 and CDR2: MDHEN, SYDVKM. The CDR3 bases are TGTGCCAGCAGTTTGGGGCCTTCGGGAGGGGCCAGACCCCTCCACTTT. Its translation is CASSLGPSGGARPLHF.

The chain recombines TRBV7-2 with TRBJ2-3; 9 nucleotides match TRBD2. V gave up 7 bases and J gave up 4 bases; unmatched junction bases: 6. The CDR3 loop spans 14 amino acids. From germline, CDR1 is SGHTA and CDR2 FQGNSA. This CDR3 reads CASIPGTSSDTQYF. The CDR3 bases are TGTGCCAGCATCCCCGGGACTAGCTCAGATACGCAGTATTTT.